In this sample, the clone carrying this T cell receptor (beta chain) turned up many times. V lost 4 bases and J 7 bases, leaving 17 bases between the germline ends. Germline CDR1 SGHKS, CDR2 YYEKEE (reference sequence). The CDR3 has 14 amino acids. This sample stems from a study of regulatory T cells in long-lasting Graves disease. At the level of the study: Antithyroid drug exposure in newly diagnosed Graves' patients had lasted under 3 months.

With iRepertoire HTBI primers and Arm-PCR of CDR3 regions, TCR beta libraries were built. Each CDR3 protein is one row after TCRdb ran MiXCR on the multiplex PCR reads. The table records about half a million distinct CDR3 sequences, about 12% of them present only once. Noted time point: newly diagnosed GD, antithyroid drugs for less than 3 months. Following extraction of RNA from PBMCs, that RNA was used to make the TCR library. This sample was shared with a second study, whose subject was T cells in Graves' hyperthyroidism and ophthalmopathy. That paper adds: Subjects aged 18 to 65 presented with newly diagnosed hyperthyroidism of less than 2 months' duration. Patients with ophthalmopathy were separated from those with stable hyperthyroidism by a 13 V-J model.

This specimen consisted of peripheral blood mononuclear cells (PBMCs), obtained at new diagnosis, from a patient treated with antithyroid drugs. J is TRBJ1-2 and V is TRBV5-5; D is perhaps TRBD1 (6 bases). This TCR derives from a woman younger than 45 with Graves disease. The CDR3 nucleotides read TGTGCCAGCAGCGCATCCACAGGGAAGGTTGGCTACACCTTC. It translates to CASSASTGKVGYTF.